Described below is a single T cell receptor (beta chain) sequence and its context. In the source study's methods: Nucleated cell number was recorded as an estimate derived from reference gene primer amplification. Clones were sequenced by immunoSEQ multiplex PCR, and TCRdb holds only the in-frame ones, with some missing. V and J calls and clone size are those listed in that table; D and trimming were worked out from the DNA. Of 75,000 to 95,000 clones in the sample, roughly 80% were seen once. The sample comes from a study of blood T cell repertoires in COVID-19. Overall study: COVID-19 samples from acute and convalescent phases originated in the United States, Italy and Spain. T cells, B-cell-depleted T cells, or PBMCs provided the cDNA or gDNA that served as material.

The TCR was taken from a man of 80 years or more with active or convalescent COVID-19. Material for sequencing was peripheral blood.

The CDR3 sequence: CASSRWTGGRTDTQYF. In DNA, the CDR3 is TGCGCCAGCAGCCGATGGACAGGGGGAAGGACAGATACGCAGTATTTT. The rearrangement links TRBV5-1 to TRBJ2-3, with 10 nucleotides matching TRBD1. V shed 4 bases and J 3 bases; nucleotides not matched to a gene: 8. Per germline, CDR1 SGHRS and CDR2 YFSETQ. The CDR3 is made up of 16 amino acids.